One sample yielded the 25 T cell receptor beta chains listed below, sequenced in a study of monozygotic twins with inflammatory bowel disease. TCRdb re-analyzed the 5' RACE reads; it lists each CDR3 protein once, without DNA. Its table records about 350,000 distinct CDR3 sequences. The sample was blood. Source of these receptors: a human donor with ulcerative colitis or Crohn's disease, or a healthy co-twin of an affected twin (not recorded which).

The chain couples TRBV29-1 to TRBJ2-7; without DNA, the TCRdb call of TRBD2 cannot be checked. Germline values: CDR1 SQVTM, CDR2 ANQGSEA. CDR3 length: 14 amino acids. The CDR3 reads CSATLAVKAYEQYF.

V gene TRBV20-1 combines with J gene TRBJ2-7; TCRdb's D call, TRBD1, is unchecked because there is no DNA. The CDR3 runs to 13 residues. Germline-derived CDR1 and CDR2 are DFQATT and SNEGSKA (reference sequence). CDR3 amino acids: CSASKQGSHEQYF.

This chain joins TRBV7-9 and TRBJ1-1. The germline gives CDR1 SEHNR, CDR2 FQNEAQ (reference sequence). The CDR3 has 13 amino acids. Here the CDR3 reads CASSPVGTTEAFF.

Here the CDR3 reads CASSPLQGTAPSTDTQYF. The chain has TRBV4-1 and TRBJ2-3; the D call of TRBD1 rests on TCRdb alone, since no DNA is present to check it. Germline V gives CDR1 MGHRA, CDR2 YSYEKL. The CDR3 covers 18 residues.

J is TRBJ2-6 and V is TRBV29-1; TCRdb reports TRBD1, a call that lacks DNA to check it against. CDR1 SQVTM and CDR2 ANQGSEA come from the germline V gene. This CDR3 contains 16 residues. The CDR3 loop is CSVAKGAGTGANVLTF.

V is TRBV5-1 and J is TRBJ1-2. This CDR3 is 13 amino acids long. CDR1 and CDR2 (germline): SGHRS, YFSETQ. CDR3 protein: CASSLAPIYGYTF.

The gene calls are TRBV7-9 and TRBJ2-1; TCRdb calls TRBD2, which cannot be checked without DNA. From germline, CDR1 is SEHNR and CDR2 FQNEAQ (reference sequence). The CDR3 consists of 15 residues. CDR3 residues: CASSLEGLAHNEQFF. The full variable domain, with the rest looked up from reference TRBV7-9 and TRBJ2-1, is DTGVSQNPRHKITKRGQNVTFRCDPISEHNRLYWYRQTLGQGPEFLTYFQNEAQLEKSRLLSDRFSAERPKGSFSTLEIQRTEQGDSAMYLCASSLEGLAHNEQFFGPGTRLTVL.

This chain uses TRBV7-6 with TRBJ2-6. CDR3 size: 17 residues. Germline V lookup: CDR1 SGHVS, CDR2 FNYEAQ. The CDR3 sequence is CASGYQDSSSGANVLTF. Using reference TRBV7-6 and TRBJ2-6 for the parts outside the CDR3, the full variable domain is GAGVSQSPRYKVTKRGQDVALRCDPISGHVSLYWYRQALGQGPEFLTYFNYEAQQDKSGLPNDRFSAERPEGSISTLTIQRTEQRDSAMYRCASGYQDSSSGANVLTFGAGSRLTVL.

The V and J genes are TRBV12-3 or TRBV12-4 and TRBJ1-2. CDR3 length equals 14 residues. The CDR3 reads CASSLEGTNYGYTF.

This chain joins TRBV5-1 and TRBJ1-3. The germline gives CDR1 SGHRS, CDR2 YFSETQ. The CDR3 extends over 14 amino acids. The CDR3 protein is CASGPTAGGNTIYF.

The V call is TRBV6-1, the J call TRBJ1-2. In germline, CDR1 is MNHNS, CDR2 SASEGT. The CDR3 consists of 15 residues. The CDR3 here is CASSELLRINYGYTF.

The gene calls are TRBV7-2 and TRBJ1-2; TCRdb reports TRBD1, a call that lacks DNA to check it against. CDR3 length: 14 residues. CDR1 is SGHTA and CDR2 is FQGNSA in the germline V gene. CDR3 sequence: CASSLAWGPYGYTF. The full variable domain, with the rest looked up from reference TRBV7-2 and TRBJ1-2, is GAGVSQSPSNKVTEKGKDVELRCDPISGHTALYWYRQSLGQGLEFLIYFQGNSAPDKSGLPSDRFSAERTGGSVSTLTIQRTQQEDSAVYLCASSLAWGPYGYTFGSGTRLTVV.

The rearrangement uses TRBV7-9 and TRBJ2-3; as DNA is missing, the TRBD1 call by TCRdb cannot be tested. Germline V gene lookup returns CDR1 SEHNR and CDR2 FQNEAQ (reference sequence). The length of the CDR3 is 14 residues. The chain's CDR3 is CASRTGGRADTQYF.

This rearrangement joins TRBV5-1 to TRBJ1-2; the D call of TRBD1 rests on TCRdb alone, since no DNA is present to check it. The CDR3 is 15 amino acids. Per the germline V gene, CDR1 is SGHRS and CDR2 is YFSETQ. CDR3 amino acids: CASSSPGQGAYGYTF.

J is TRBJ2-2 and V is TRBV4-1; absent DNA, TCRdb's TRBD2 call cannot be checked. The CDR3 runs 19 residues. In germline, CDR1 is MGHRA, CDR2 YSYEKL. CDR3 region: CASSQDPPSGYSRTGELFF.

The rearrangement joins TRBV11-2 to TRBJ2-4; the D call from TCRdb, TRBD1, cannot be confirmed without DNA. CDR3 length equals 15 residues. The germline V gene has CDR1 SGHAT and CDR2 FQNNGV. The CDR3: CASSLEPGAQNIQYF.

The V call is TRBV20-1, the J call TRBJ2-5; TCRdb's D gene call, TRBD1, goes unchecked for lack of DNA. The germline V gene has CDR1 DFQATT and CDR2 SNEGSKA (reference sequence). This CDR3 comprises 16 residues. The CDR3 spells CSARSMGAGGTETQYF.

This sequence joins TRBV10-2 and TRBJ2-1; the D call from TCRdb, TRBD2, cannot be confirmed without DNA. The germline V gene has CDR1 WSHSY and CDR2 SAAADI. This CDR3 contains 15 residues. This CDR3 is CASGMVAGPYNEQFF.

The chain uses TRBV5-1 and TRBJ2-3. The CDR3 totals 14 residues. CDR1 and CDR2 (germline): SGHRS, YFSETQ. CDR3 protein: CASSLSGSTDTQYF.

The rearrangement uses TRBV11-2 and TRBJ1-3. This CDR3 region has 15 residues. Germline-derived CDR1 and CDR2 are SGHAT and FQNNGV. The CDR3 loop is CASSFRPGSGNTIYF. Combining the CDR3 with reference TRBV11-2 and TRBJ1-3 gives the whole variable domain EAGVAQSPRYKIIEKRQSVAFWCNPISGHATLYWYQQILGQGPKLLIQFQNNGVVDDSQLPKDRFSAERLKGVDSTLKIQPAKLEDSAVYLCASSFRPGSGNTIYFGEGSWLTVV.

The chain uses TRBV7-2 and TRBJ1-3. This CDR3 has 15 amino acids. Germline assignment: CDR1 SGHTA and CDR2 FQGNSA. The CDR3: CASSLEWATGNTIYF.

CDR3 residues: CASSEGQANTGELFF. The chain is built from TRBV6-1 and TRBJ2-2; TCRdb's D gene call, TRBD1, goes unchecked for lack of DNA. Germline CDR1 MNHNS, CDR2 SASEGT. This CDR3 has 15 amino acids.

The genes are TRBV10-3 and TRBJ1-3; the TCRdb D gene call, TRBD1, has no DNA to confirm it. The CDR3 runs to 14 residues. Germline V CDR1 and CDR2: ENHRY, SYGVKD. The CDR3 spells CAISPTGNRDTIYF.

V gene TRBV28 combines with J gene TRBJ1-2; checking the TCRdb D call of TRBD1 is not possible without DNA. This CDR3 region has 13 residues. The V gene's germline CDR1 is MDHEN and CDR2 SYDVKM. The CDR3 here is CASTWDRTYGYTF.

V usage is TRBV7-9 and J usage is TRBJ1-1. The CDR3 consists of 16 residues. In germline, CDR1 is SEHNR, CDR2 FQNEAQ (reference sequence). The CDR3 here is CASSLYGADLNTEAFF.